This T cell receptor (beta chain) stems from a study of blood T cell repertoires in COVID-19. Overall study context: Samples taken during acute and convalescent COVID-19 were collected in the United States, Italy and Spain. Sources were T cells, B-cell-depleted T cells, or PBMCs; the material itself was cDNA or gDNA.

Followed longitudinally, the Seattle patients had been enrolled during active infection. The authors' processing: Using reference gene primer amplification, nucleated cell counts were estimated. Profiling relied on immunoSEQ multiplex PCR, and the TCRdb table lists in-frame clones only, not all of them. V and J calls and clone size are as listed in that table; D and trimming were resolved from the DNA. The sample records over 85,000 clones, 80% to 90% being singletons. J was trimmed by 3 bases and V by 7 bases; bases with no gene match: 5. The CDR3 length is 13 residues. Germline CDR1 reads MNHEY; CDR2 reads SVGAGI.

V gene TRBV6-5 combines with J gene TRBJ1-2, with TRBD1 matching 7 bases. The receptor was derived from a human donor with COVID-19, enrolled during active disease. The donor label of this sample is uncertain. Sequencing used peripheral blood. CDR3 region: CASTPGQHYGYTF. For the CDR3, the DNA is TGTGCCAGCACCCCGGGACAGCACTATGGCTACACCTTC.